Following are 22 T cell receptor beta chains from one sample sequenced in a study of blood T cell repertoires in COVID-19. Clones were read by immunoSEQ multiplex PCR, and TCRdb kept only the in-frame ones, dropping some. The sample lists fewer than 350,000 clones; over 75% were seen once. The sample was peripheral blood. The receptors were gathered from a woman under 40 with COVID-19, enrolled during active disease.

The V and J genes are TRBV12-3 or TRBV12-4 and TRBJ2-7, with D perhaps matching TRBD1 (5 bases). V dropped 5 bases and J dropped 6 bases, with 11 bases sitting between them. The CDR3 extends over 12 amino acids. CDR3 nucleotides: TGTGCCAGCAGTCTCCAAACAGGCGAGCAGTACTTC. As protein: CASSLQTGEQYF.

The rearrangement joins TRBV18 to TRBJ2-2; D remains unclear. V lost 4 bases to trimming and J lost 0 bases, with 12 bases between them. The CDR3 has 16 residues. CDR1 and CDR2 from the germline V gene are KGHSH and LQKENI. This CDR3 reads CASSLSQMSNTGELFF. The CDR3 nucleotides read TGTGCCAGCTCACTCTCGCAGATGTCGAACACCGGGGAGCTGTTTTTT.

This clone was seen just once. J is TRBJ1-2 and V is TRBV7-3; TRBD1 matches at 8 bases. The J segment lost 7 bases and the V segment lost 3 bases, leaving 13 bases of the junction unmatched. This CDR3 contains 16 residues. Germline CDR1 reads SGHTA; CDR2 reads FQGTGA. The CDR3 DNA reads TGTGCCAGCAGCTTCGGACAGGGTGCTCTGGAGGGTGGCTACACCTTC. Translated, it gives CASSFGQGALEGGYTF.

V gene TRBV19 combines with J gene TRBJ2-3; D uncertain. The CDR3 has 13 residues. Germline V CDR1 and CDR2: LNHDA, SQIVND (reference sequence). The V and J ends lost 5 bases and 2 bases respectively, with 8 bases between them. The CDR3 DNA reads TGTGCCAGTAGTGAAGAGATCACAGATACGCAGTATTTT. Encoded protein: CASSEEITDTQYF.

The chain is built from TRBV5-5 and TRBJ2-3; 8 bases agree with TRBD2. V lost 4 bases to trimming and J lost 2 bases; unmatched junction nucleotides: 6. The germline V gene has CDR1 SGHKS and CDR2 YYEKEE (reference sequence). The CDR3 covers 15 residues. CDR3 region: CASSLIAGFTDTQYF. CDR3 nucleotides: TGTGCCAGCAGCCTAATAGCGGGGTTCACAGATACGCAGTATTTT. The entire variable domain, with the rest obtained from reference TRBV5-5 and TRBJ2-3, is as follows: DAGVTQSPTHLIKTRGQQVTLRCSPISGHKSVSWYQQVLGQGPQFIFQYYEKEERGRGNFPDRFSARQFPNYSSELNVNALLLGDSALYLCASSLIAGFTDTQYFGPGTRLTVL.

The sample holds a few counts of this clone. The chain recombines TRBV19 with TRBJ2-3; D might be TRBD1 (6 bases). CDR1 LNHDA and CDR2 SQIVND come from the germline V gene (reference sequence). The CDR3 totals 13 residues. V was cut by 1 base and J by 4 bases, with 6 bases left in between. The CDR3 reads CASSIAGADTQYF. The CDR3 DNA reads TGTGCCAGTAGTATAGCAGGGGCAGATACGCAGTATTTT.

The chain is built from TRBV4-2 and TRBJ2-7, with a possible D match to TRBD1 (6 bases). Trimming pared 4 bases from V and 4 bases from J, leaving 17 bases between. CDR1 is LGHNA, CDR2 YNFKEQ, per germline. This CDR3 spans 15 amino acids. The CDR3 loop is CASSPEASGHYEQYF. The DNA for the CDR3 is TGTGCCAGCAGCCCCGAAGCGTCGGGACATTACGAGCAGTACTTC.

The DNA of the CDR3 is TGCGCCAGCAGCCAAGTTAGCGGCAGCTCCTACAATGAGCAGTTCTTC. This gives the protein CASSQVSGSSYNEQFF. The chain recombines TRBV4-1 with TRBJ2-1; TRBD2 might be the D (6 bases). This CDR3 has 16 amino acids. Germline CDR1 is MGHRA and CDR2 is YSYEKL. V gave up 1 base and J gave up 0 bases, with 10 bases separating them.

The rearrangement joins TRBV21-1 to TRBJ2-7; no check of the table's D call, TRBD2, against the DNA was made. TRBV21-1 is annotated as a pseudogene. This CDR3 contains 20 residues. This CDR3 reads CASSKGQGRLAALASYEQYF. In nucleotides, the CDR3 is TGTGCCAGCAGCAAAGGTCAGGGGCGACTAGCGGCCCTAGCCTCCTACGAGCAGTACTTC.

This clone rates as medium-sized. The chain is built from TRBV6-5 and TRBJ1-4, with 9 positions matching TRBD1. CDR3 length: 14 residues. Losses at the gene ends were 6 bases for V and 3 bases for J; bases not matched to a gene: 2. Germline CDR1 MNHEY, CDR2 SVGAGI. The CDR3 DNA follows: TGTGCCAGCAGCCGGACAGGGGCTAATGAAAAACTGTTTTTT. As protein: CASSRTGANEKLFF.

This sequence joins TRBV29-1 and TRBJ2-1, with TRBD1 identical over 8 bases. The CDR3 covers 16 residues. The germline V gene has CDR1 SQVTM and CDR2 ANQGSEA. The junction had 8 bases not matched to a gene; V was cut back by 0 bases and J by 4 bases. The CDR3 DNA sequence: TGCAGCGTTGAAGATCTTGCGGACAGGGTATACAATGAGCAGTTCTTC. Translation gives CSVEDLADRVYNEQFF.

This chain links TRBV28 with TRBJ2-7; 13 bases match TRBD2. The V and J ends lost 6 bases and 9 bases, in that order; junction bases with no gene match: 14. CDR3 size: 16 residues. Germline lookup yields CDR1 MDHEN and CDR2 SYDVKM. CDR3 sequence reads: CASSDPTSGRARGQYF. Here the CDR3 DNA reads TGTGCCAGCAGCGATCCTACTAGCGGGAGGGCCAGGGGGCAGTACTTC.

The chain has TRBV7-2 and TRBJ2-3; possible D gene TRBD2, 5 bases. This CDR3 spans 15 amino acids. The germline V gene encodes CDR1 SGHTA and CDR2 FQGNSA. V was pared by 5 bases and J by 6 bases, with 18 bases between. The DNA for the CDR3 is TGTGCCAGCAGCCCCAGGATAGCGTTCTATGATACGCAGTATTTT. Protein product: CASSPRIAFYDTQYF.

This rearrangement joins TRBV6-2 or TRBV6-3 to TRBJ1-4, with D possibly being TRBD1 (5 bases). The CDR3 extends over 15 amino acids. In germline, CDR1 is MNHEY, CDR2 SVGEGT. Trimming removed 2 bases at V and 7 bases at J, with 14 bases between. CDR3 nucleotides: TGTGCCAGCAGTTACGACCTCCAGGGCATTGAAAAACTGTTTTTT. Its translation: CASSYDLQGIEKLFF.

DNA for the CDR3: TGTGCCAGCAGCTGGGGGACATATGAAAAACTGTTTTTT. It is translated as CASSWGTYEKLFF. The chain couples TRBV7-9 to TRBJ1-4; D is perhaps TRBD1 (6 bases). The CDR3 runs 13 residues. The V end was cut by 4 bases, the J end by 6 bases, with 9 bases between. The germline V gene encodes CDR1 SEHNR and CDR2 FQNEAQ (reference sequence).

The chain's CDR3 is CASSHLRLAGNEQFF. In nucleotides, the CDR3 is TGTGCCAGCAGCCACCTCCGGCTAGCAGGCAATGAGCAGTTCTTC. This sequence joins TRBV3-1 (or the pseudogene TRBV3-2) and TRBJ2-1; the D gene is possibly TRBD2 (5 bases). The germline V gene has CDR1 LGHDT and CDR2 YNNKEL (reference sequence). Between the trimmed V and J ends, which lost 3 bases and 6 bases, there was a span of 15 bases. CDR3 length: 15 residues.

A note on this clone: Other DNA sequences of this sample code for an identical CDR3. The gene calls are TRBV4-1 and TRBJ2-1; 9 bases line up with TRBD2. The CDR3 sequence is 16 residues long. The trim removed 0 bases at V and 4 bases at J, leaving 4 bases unmatched. CDR1 MGHRA and CDR2 YSYEKL come from the germline V gene. The CDR3 DNA reads TGCGCCAGCAGCCAAGATCCCCTAGCGGGGTACAATGAGCAGTTCTTC. Protein product: CASSQDPLAGYNEQFF.

CDR3 nucleotide sequence: TGTGCCAGCAGCGTGACAGGGAACACTGAAGCTTTCTTT. Translation gives CASSVTGNTEAFF. The chain couples TRBV11-2 to TRBJ1-1; a weak D match, TRBD1 (6 bases). CDR1 and CDR2 from the germline V gene are SGHAT and FQNNGV. The ends were cut back, 5 bases at V and 1 base at J, with 8 bases in the middle. The CDR3 runs 13 residues.

The V and J genes are TRBV7-8 and TRBJ2-5; D gene unclear. Germline CDR1 is SGHVS and CDR2 is FQNEAQ. This CDR3 contains 15 residues. V was pared by 1 base and J by 7 bases, with 16 bases between. The CDR3 DNA is TGTGCCAGCAGCTTAGGGATCCTCGGCAGAGGGACCCAGTACTTC. Amino acid sequence: CASSLGILGRGTQYF. The full variable domain, with the rest looked up from reference TRBV7-8 and TRBJ2-5, is GAGVSQSPRYKVAKRGQDVALRCDPISGHVSLFWYQQALGQGPEFLTYFQNEAQLDKSGLPSDRFFAERPEGSVSTLKIQRTQQEDSAVYLCASSLGILGRGTQYFGPGTRLLVL.

This clone was seen once. The chain combines TRBV2 with TRBJ2-7, with 7 bases that match TRBD1. Germline trimming cut 6 bases from V and 5 bases from J; bases unmatched to any gene: 10. Looked up from germline, CDR1 is SNHLY and CDR2 is FYNNEI. The CDR3 totals 14 residues. The CDR3 here is CASSLEGAKDEQYF. As DNA, the CDR3 is TGTGCCAGCAGCCTAGAGGGGGCGAAAGACGAGCAGTACTTC.

The V gene is TRBV10-3, the J gene TRBJ1-5; D may be TRBD1 (5 bases). Trimming cost V 3 bases and J 3 bases, with 15 bases left between them. The germline gives CDR1 ENHRY, CDR2 SYGVKD. The CDR3 runs to 16 residues. The CDR3 DNA follows: TGTGCCATCAGTGAAATAGGCAGGGAGGCCAATCAGCCCCAGCATTTT. Its translation: CAISEIGREANQPQHF.

The rearrangement uses TRBV19 and TRBJ2-2, with D possibly TRBD2 on 5 matching bases. CDR3 length: 15 amino acids. V lost 4 bases and J lost 4, with 13 bases in between. CDR1 is LNHDA and CDR2 is SQIVND in the germline V gene (reference sequence). DNA for the CDR3: TGTGCCAGTAGTACGAGAGGGTTCTTCACCGGGGAGCTGTTTTTT. Translated: CASSTRGFFTGELFF.